A selection of T cell receptor beta chains follows, all from one sample in a study of blood T cell repertoires in COVID-19. The repertoire was sequenced with immunoSEQ multiplex PCR; TCRdb's copy has only in-frame clones and lacks some. Of about 240,000 clones detected, approximately 78% appear once; the ten largest clones hold around 11%. The specimen sequenced was peripheral blood. The receptor set was obtained from an older woman with active or convalescent COVID-19. The CDR3 runs from the conserved cysteine through the conserved F or W. The D gene is left open where the match is weak. Clone size, where shown, is once, few, many, or a class for clones that have expanded.

NA	NA	TRBV5-1	TRBJ2-1	CASSLAGGHDEQFF	TGCGCCAGCAGCTTGGCAGGCGGGCACGATGAGCAGTTCTTC
NA	NA	TRBV6-5	TRBJ2-7	CASSITGNYEQYF	TGTGCCAGCAGCATTACAGGGAACTACGAGCAGTACTTC
NA	TRBD1	TRBV5-1	TRBJ2-3	CASKDREWTDTQYF	TGCGCCAGCAAGGACAGGGAATGGACAGATACGCAGTATTTT
NA	TRBD2	TRBV19	TRBJ2-1	CASSIRGSGGAPSYNEQFF	TGTGCCAGTAGTATAAGGGGTAGCGGGGGGGCCCCCTCCTACAATGAGCAGTTCTTC
NA	NA	TRBV7-9	TRBJ2-1	CASIDLPHNEQFF	TGTGCCAGCATCGATCTACCCCACAATGAGCAGTTCTTC
NA	TRBD2	TRBV7-6	TRBJ2-3	CASSLLFPGLKPTDTQYF	TGTGCCAGCAGCCTCCTGTTCCCGGGACTAAAACCAACAGATACGCAGTATTTT
NA	TRBD2	TRBV6-5	TRBJ2-3	CASSYRERGAPDTQYF	TGTGCCAGCAGTTACAGGGAGCGGGGGGCCCCAGATACGCAGTATTTT
NA	TRBD1	TRBV5-1	TRBJ2-7	CASSPTRPGQGASYEQYF	TGCGCCAGCAGCCCGACCCGACCGGGACAGGGGGCTTCCTACGAGCAGTACTTC
once	NA	TRBV20-1	TRBJ1-1	CSASEQGRTEAFF	TGCAGTGCTAGTGAACAGGGACGGACTGAAGCTTTCTTT
few	NA	TRBV18	TRBJ1-5	CASSPQGGSNQPQHF	TGTGCCAGCTCACCCCAGGGTGGGAGCAATCAGCCCCAGCATTTT
NA	NA	TRBV30	TRBJ1-4	CARSRVGEKLFF	TGTGCCCGATCCAGGGTTGGTGAAAAACTGTTTTTT
NA	TRBD1	TRBV6-5	TRBJ1-1	CASSHQDRKTEAFF	TGTGCCAGCAGTCACCAGGACAGGAAGACTGAAGCTTTCTTT
NA	TRBD1	TRBV2	TRBJ2-7	CASSTDRGSYEQYF	TGTGCCAGCAGCACGGACAGGGGGTCCTACGAGCAGTACTTC
NA	TRBD1	TRBV6-5	TRBJ1-5	CASRPDRGSNQPQHF	TGTGCCAGCAGACCCGACAGGGGCAGCAATCAGCCCCAGCATTTT
NA	TRBD1	TRBV29-1	TRBJ2-7	CSVERWTGAYEQYF	TGCAGCGTTGAACGGTGGACAGGGGCCTACGAGCAGTACTTC
NA	TRBD1	TRBV12-5	TRBJ2-1	CASGPGQGYNEQFF	TGTGCTAGTGGGCCGGGACAGGGGTACAATGAGCAGTTCTTC
many	TRBD2	TRBV27	TRBJ2-2	CASSLPSGGGGELFF	TGTGCCAGCAGTTTGCCTAGCGGGGGTGGCGGGGAGCTGTTTTTT
NA	NA	TRBV5-1	TRBJ2-5	CASSLGVGGETQYF	TGCGCCAGCAGCTTGGGGGTAGGGGGAGAGACCCAGTACTTC
NA	NA	TRBV21-1	TRBJ2-1	CALRAGGGESYNEQFF	TGTGCCCTCCGGGCAGGGGGCGGGGAGTCCTACAATGAGCAGTTCTTC
NA	NA	TRBV12-3/TRBV12-4	TRBJ2-4	CASRGVENIQYF	TGTGCCAGCAGAGGGGTAGAAAACATTCAGTACTTC
once	NA	TRBV29-1	TRBJ1-2	CSVAGGGNYGYTF	TGCAGCGTCGCAGGCGGGGGGAACTATGGCTACACCTTC
NA	TRBD2	TRBV27	TRBJ2-1	CASSLGGDNEQFF	TGTGCCAGCAGTTTAGGGGGGGACAATGAGCAGTTCTTC
NA	NA	TRBV7-6	TRBJ2-2	CASSQLGAGELFF	TGTGCCAGCAGCCAACTCGGGGCCGGGGAGCTGTTTTTT
NA	NA	TRBV30	TRBJ1-1	CAWNGDMNTEAFF	TGTGCCTGGAATGGGGACATGAACACTGAAGCTTTCTTT
few	TRBD1	TRBV18	TRBJ1-6	CASSSDRGAYNSPLHF	TGTGCCAGTTCCTCGGACAGGGGGGCCTATAATTCACCCCTCCACTTT
once	NA	TRBV9	TRBJ1-5	CASSVGGEYQPQHF	TGTGCCAGCAGCGTAGGAGGAGAGTATCAGCCCCAGCATTTT
once	NA	TRBV5-5	TRBJ1-1	CASSPWSGARNTEAFF	TGTGCCAGCAGCCCGTGGTCAGGGGCACGGAACACTGAAGCTTTCTTT
NA	NA	TRBV6-2/TRBV6-3	TRBJ2-4	CASSYGGVTLAKNIQYF	TGTGCCAGCAGTTACGGAGGGGTAACGCTAGCCAAAAACATTCAGTACTTC
NA	TRBD2	TRBV7-2	TRBJ2-5	CASSSTGGLKETQYF	TGTGCCAGCAGCTCCACGGGGGGGTTGAAGGAGACCCAGTACTTC